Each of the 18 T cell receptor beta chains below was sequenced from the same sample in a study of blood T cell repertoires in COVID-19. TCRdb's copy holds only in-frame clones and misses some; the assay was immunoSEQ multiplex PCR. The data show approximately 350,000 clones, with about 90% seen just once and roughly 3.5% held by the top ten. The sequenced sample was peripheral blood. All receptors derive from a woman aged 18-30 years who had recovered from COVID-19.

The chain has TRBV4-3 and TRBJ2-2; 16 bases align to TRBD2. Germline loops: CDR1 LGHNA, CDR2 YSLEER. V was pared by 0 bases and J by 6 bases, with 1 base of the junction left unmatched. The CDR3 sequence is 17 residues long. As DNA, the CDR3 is TGCGCCAGCAGCCAAGAAGGGACTAGCGGGAGGGCCGGGGAGCTGTTTTTT. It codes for CASSQEGTSGRAGELFF.

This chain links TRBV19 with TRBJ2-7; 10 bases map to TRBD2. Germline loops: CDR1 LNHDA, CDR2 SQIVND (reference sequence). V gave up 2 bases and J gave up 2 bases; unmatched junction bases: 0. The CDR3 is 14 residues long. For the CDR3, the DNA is TGTGCCAGTAGTATACTAGCGGGAGCCTACGAGCAGTACGTC. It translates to CASSILAGAYEQYV.

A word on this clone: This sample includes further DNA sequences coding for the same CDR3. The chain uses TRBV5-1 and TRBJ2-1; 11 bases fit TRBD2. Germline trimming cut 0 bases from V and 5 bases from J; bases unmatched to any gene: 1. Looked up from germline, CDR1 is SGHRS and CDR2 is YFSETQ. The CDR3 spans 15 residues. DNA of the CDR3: TGCGCCAGCAGCTTGGTACTAGCGGGAGACAATGAGCAGTTCTTC. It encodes CASSLVLAGDNEQFF.

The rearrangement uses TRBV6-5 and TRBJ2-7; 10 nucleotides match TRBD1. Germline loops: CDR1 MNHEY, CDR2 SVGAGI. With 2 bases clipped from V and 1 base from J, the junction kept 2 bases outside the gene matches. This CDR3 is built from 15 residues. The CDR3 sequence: CASSYGQGGSYEQYV. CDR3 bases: TGTGCCAGCAGTTACGGACAGGGGGGTTCCTACGAGCAGTACGTC.

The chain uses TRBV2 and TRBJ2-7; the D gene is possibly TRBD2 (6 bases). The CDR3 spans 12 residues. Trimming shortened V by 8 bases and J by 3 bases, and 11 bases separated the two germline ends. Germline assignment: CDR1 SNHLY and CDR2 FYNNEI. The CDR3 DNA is TGTGCCAGCTTAGGGCGGGGCTACGAGCAGTACGTC. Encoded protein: CASLGRGYEQYV.

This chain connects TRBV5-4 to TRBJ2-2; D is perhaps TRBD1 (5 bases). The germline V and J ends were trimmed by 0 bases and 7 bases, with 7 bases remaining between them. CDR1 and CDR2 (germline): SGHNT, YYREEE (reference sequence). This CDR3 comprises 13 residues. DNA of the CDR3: TGTGCCAGCAGCTTGGCAGGGTACGGGGAGCTGTTTTTT. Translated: CASSLAGYGELFF.

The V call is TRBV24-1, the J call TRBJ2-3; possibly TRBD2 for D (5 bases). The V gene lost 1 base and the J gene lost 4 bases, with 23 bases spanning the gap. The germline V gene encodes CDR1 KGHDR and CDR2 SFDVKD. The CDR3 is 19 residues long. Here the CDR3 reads CATSDFCTFEGNLSDTQYF. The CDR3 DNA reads TGTGCCACCAGTGATTTCTGCACGTTTGAGGGAAATCTCTCAGATACGCAGTATTTT.

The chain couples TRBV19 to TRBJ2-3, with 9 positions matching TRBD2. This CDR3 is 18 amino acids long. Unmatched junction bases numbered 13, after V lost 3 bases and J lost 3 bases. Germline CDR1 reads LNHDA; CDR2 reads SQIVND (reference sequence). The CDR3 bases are TGTGCCAGTAGTATGGGCGTAGCGGGAGTGGAGGGGACAGATACGCAGTATTTT. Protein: CASSMGVAGVEGTDTQYF. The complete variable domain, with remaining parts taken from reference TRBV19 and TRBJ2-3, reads DGGITQSPKYLFRKEGQNVTLSCEQNLNHDAMYWYRQDPGQGLRLIYYSQIVNDFQKGDIAEGYSVSREKKESFPLTVTSAQKNPTAFYLCASSMGVAGVEGTDTQYFGPGTRLTVL.

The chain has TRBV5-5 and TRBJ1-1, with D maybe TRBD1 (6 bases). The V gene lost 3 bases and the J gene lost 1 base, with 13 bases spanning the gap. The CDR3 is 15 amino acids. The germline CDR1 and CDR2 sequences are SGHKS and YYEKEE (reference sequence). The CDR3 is CASSYRQAENTEAFF. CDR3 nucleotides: TGTGCCAGCAGCTACCGACAGGCGGAGAACACTGAAGCTTTCTTT. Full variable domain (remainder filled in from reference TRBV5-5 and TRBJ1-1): DAGVTQSPTHLIKTRGQQVTLRCSPISGHKSVSWYQQVLGQGPQFIFQYYEKEERGRGNFPDRFSARQFPNYSSELNVNALLLGDSALYLCASSYRQAENTEAFFGQGTRLTVV.

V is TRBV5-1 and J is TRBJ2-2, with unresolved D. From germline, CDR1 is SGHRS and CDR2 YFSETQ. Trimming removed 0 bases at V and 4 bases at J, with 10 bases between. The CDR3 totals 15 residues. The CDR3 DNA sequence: TGCGCCAGCAGCTTGGGCGGTAATCCCACCGGGGAGCTGTTTTTT. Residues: CASSLGGNPTGELFF.

The CDR3 sequence: CASSTVSEHTGELFF. The CDR3 DNA is TGTGCCAGCAGCACAGTCTCGGAACACACCGGGGAGCTGTTTTTT. J is TRBJ2-2 and V is TRBV6-2 or TRBV6-3, with D unresolved. Germline CDR1 is MNHEY and CDR2 is SVGEGT. Trimming left V 6 bases short and J 3 bases short, with 14 bases between. CDR3 length: 15 amino acids.

The CDR3 DNA follows: TGTGCCATCAGTGACCGACAGGCGAACGAGCAGTACGTC. It codes for CAISDRQANEQYV. J is TRBJ2-7 and V is TRBV10-3; TRBD1 might be the D (6 bases). The CDR3 is made up of 13 amino acids. Trimming removed 3 bases at V and 5 bases at J, with 11 bases between. In germline, CDR1 is ENHRY, CDR2 SYGVKD.

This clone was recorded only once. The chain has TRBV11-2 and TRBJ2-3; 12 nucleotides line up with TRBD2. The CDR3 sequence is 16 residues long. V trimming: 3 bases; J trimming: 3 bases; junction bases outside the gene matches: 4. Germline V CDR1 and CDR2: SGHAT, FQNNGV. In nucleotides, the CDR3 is TGTGCCAGCAGCTTGTCCACTAGCGGGAGGACAGATACGCAGTATTTT. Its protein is CASSLSTSGRTDTQYF. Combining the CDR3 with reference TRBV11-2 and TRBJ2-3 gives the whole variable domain EAGVAQSPRYKIIEKRQSVAFWCNPISGHATLYWYQQILGQGPKLLIQFQNNGVVDDSQLPKDRFSAERLKGVDSTLKIQPAKLEDSAVYLCASSLSTSGRTDTQYFGPGTRLTVL.

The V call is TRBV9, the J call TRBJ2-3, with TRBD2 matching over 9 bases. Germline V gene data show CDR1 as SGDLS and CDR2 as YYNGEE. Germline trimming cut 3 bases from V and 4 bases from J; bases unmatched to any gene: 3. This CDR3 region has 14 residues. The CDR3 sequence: CASSAGLAADTQYF. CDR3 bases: TGTGCCAGCAGCGCGGGACTAGCCGCAGATACGCAGTATTTT.

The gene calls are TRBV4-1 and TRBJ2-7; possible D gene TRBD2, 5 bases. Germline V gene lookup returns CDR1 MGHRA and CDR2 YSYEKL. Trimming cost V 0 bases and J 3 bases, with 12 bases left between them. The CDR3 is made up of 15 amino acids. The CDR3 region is CASSQEIGGGYEQYV. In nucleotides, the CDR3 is TGCGCCAGCAGCCAAGAGATCGGTGGAGGCTACGAGCAGTACGTC.

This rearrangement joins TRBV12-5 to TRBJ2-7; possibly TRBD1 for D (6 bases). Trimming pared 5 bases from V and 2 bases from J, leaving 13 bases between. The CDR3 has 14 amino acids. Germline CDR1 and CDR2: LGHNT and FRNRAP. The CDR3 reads CASGPGTLTYEQYV. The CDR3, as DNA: TGTGCTAGTGGTCCGGGGACATTAACCTACGAGCAGTACGTC.

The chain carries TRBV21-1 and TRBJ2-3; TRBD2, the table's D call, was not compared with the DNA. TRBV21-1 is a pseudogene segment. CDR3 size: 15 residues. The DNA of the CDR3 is TGTGCCAGCACGCTAGGAGCGGAGAGCACAGATACGCAGTATTTT. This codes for CASTLGAESTDTQYF.

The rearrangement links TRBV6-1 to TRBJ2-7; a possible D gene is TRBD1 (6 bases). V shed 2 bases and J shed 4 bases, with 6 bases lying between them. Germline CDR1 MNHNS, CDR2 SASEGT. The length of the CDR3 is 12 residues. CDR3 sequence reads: CASSETGYEQYV. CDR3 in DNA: TGTGCCAGCAGTGAAACAGGGTACGAGCAGTACGTC.